This entry concerns a single T cell receptor (beta chain). Trimming removed 2 bases from V and 2 bases from J, with 9 bases in between. Germline loops: CDR1 SEHNR, CDR2 FQNEAQ (reference sequence). CDR3 length: 14 amino acids. In the original processing: Reference gene primer amplification in the assay estimated nucleated cell counts. Measured with immunoSEQ multiplex PCR; TCRdb has only the in-frame clones, and not every one. The V and J calls and clone size come from that table; D and trimming were worked out from the DNA. The table lists about 100,000 clones, 70% to 90% of them singletons. This sample stems from a study of blood T cell repertoires in COVID-19. Study as a whole: Spain, Italy and the United States supplied samples that represented acute and convalescent COVID-19. Sources were T cells, B-cell-depleted T cells, or PBMCs; the material itself was cDNA or gDNA.

The receptor was isolated from a young woman with acute or convalescent COVID-19. V and J are TRBV7-9 and TRBJ1-2, with D perhaps matching TRBD1 (5 bases). The sequencing input was peripheral blood. The CDR3 DNA sequence: TGTGCCAGCAGCTTAAAAGGGGCCAACTATGGCTACACCTTC. Protein: CASSLKGANYGYTF.